This T cell receptor beta chain was captured by sequencing in a study of blood T cells in healthy people across ages. Germline CDR1 SGHRS, CDR2 YFSETQ. This CDR3 has 15 residues. V was cut by 0 bases and J by 4 bases, with 13 bases left in between. Combining a sample-barcoded 5' primer with a J-beta primer mix, a second PCR ran for about 7 to 11 cycles. One entry per CDR3 protein, called by TCRdb with MiXCR from the 5' RACE reads. This table holds more than 550,000 distinct CDR3 sequences, around a fifth found once. This clonotype was recorded a few times. What was sequenced was blood. The genes are TRBV5-1 and TRBJ1-1; D is ambiguous. The clonotype was recovered from a man in his sixties or seventies in good health. The CDR3 DNA reads as TGCGCCAGCAGCTTGGTTGGCAATTACCTCACTGAAGCTTTCTTT. It yields the protein CASSLVGNYLTEAFF. The entire variable domain, with the rest obtained from reference TRBV5-1 and TRBJ1-1, is as follows: KAGVTQTPRYLIKTRGQQVTLSCSPISGHRSVSWYQQTPGQGLQFLFEYFSETQRNKGNFPGRFSGRQFSNSRSEMNVSTLELGDSALYLCASSLVGNYLTEAFFGQGTRLTVV.